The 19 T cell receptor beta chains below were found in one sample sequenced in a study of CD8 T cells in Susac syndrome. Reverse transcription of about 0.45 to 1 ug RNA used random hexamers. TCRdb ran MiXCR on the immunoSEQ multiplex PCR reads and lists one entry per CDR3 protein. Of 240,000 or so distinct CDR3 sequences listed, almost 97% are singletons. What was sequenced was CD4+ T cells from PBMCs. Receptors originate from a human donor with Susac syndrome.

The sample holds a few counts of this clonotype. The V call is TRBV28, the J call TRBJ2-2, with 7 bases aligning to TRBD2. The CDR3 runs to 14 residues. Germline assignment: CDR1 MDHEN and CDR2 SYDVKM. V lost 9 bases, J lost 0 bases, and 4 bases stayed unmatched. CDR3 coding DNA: TGTGCCAGTTTGCTAGCGGCGAACACCGGGGAGCTGTTTTTT. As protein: CASLLAANTGELFF.

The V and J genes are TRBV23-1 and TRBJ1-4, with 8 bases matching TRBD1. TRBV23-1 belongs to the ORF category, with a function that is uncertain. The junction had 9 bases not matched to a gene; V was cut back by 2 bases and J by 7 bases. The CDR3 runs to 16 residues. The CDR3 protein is CASSQPPGQESEKLFF. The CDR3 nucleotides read TGCGCCAGCAGTCAACCGCCGGGACAGGAAAGTGAAAAACTGTTTTTT.

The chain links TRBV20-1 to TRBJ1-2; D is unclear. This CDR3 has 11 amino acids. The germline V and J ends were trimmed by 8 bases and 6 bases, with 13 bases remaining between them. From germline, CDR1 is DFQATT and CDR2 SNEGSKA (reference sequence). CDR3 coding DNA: TGCAGTTTGACCTGGAACGATGGCTACACCTTC. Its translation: CSLTWNDGYTF.

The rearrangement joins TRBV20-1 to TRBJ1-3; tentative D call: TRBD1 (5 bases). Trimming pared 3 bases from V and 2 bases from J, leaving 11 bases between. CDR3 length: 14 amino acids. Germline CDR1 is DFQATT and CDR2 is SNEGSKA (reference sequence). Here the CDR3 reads CSASQGQTGNTIYF. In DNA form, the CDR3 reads TGCAGTGCTAGTCAGGGTCAAACTGGAAACACCATATATTTT.

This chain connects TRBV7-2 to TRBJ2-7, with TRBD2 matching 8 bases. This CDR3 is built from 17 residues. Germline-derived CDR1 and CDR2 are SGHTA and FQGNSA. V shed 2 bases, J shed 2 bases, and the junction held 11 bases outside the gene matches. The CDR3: CASSLIGHGTSPYEQYF. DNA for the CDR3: TGTGCCAGCAGCTTAATTGGTCACGGGACTAGTCCCTACGAGCAGTACTTC.

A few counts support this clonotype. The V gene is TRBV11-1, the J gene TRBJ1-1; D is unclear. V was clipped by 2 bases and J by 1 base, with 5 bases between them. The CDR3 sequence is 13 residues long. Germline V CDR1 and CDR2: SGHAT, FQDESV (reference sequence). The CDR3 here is CASSLRENTEAFF. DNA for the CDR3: TGTGCCAGCAGCTTAAGGGAGAACACTGAAGCTTTCTTT.

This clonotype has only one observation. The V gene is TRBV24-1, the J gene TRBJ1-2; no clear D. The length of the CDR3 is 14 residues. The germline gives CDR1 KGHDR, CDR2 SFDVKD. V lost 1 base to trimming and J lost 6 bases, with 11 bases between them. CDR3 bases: TGTGCCACCAGTGATTTCACAGTCTCCCATGGCTACACCTTC. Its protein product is CATSDFTVSHGYTF.

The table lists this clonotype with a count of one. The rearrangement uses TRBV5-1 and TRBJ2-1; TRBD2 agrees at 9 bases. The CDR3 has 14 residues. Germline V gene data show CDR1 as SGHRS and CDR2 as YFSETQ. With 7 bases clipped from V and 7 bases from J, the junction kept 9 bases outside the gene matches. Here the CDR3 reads CASWSGRIVNEQFF. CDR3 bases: TGCGCCAGCTGGAGCGGGAGGATTGTGAATGAGCAGTTCTTC. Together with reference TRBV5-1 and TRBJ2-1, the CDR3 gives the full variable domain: KAGVTQTPRYLIKTRGQQVTLSCSPISGHRSVSWYQQTPGQGLQFLFEYFSETQRNKGNFPGRFSGRQFSNSRSEMNVSTLELGDSALYLCASWSGRIVNEQFFGPGTRLTVL.

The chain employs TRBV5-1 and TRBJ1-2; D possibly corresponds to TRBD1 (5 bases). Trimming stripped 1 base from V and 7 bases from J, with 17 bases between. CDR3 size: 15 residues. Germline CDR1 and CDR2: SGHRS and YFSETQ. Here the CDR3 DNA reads TGCGCCAGCAGCTTGTCGTGGGGGTCTAGCAGTGGCTACACCTTC. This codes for CASSLSWGSSSGYTF.

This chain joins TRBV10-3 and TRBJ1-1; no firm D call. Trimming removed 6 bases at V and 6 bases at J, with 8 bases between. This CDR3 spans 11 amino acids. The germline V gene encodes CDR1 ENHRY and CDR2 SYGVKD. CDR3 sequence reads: CAIRAAPEAFF. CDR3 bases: TGTGCCATCAGAGCGGCACCTGAAGCTTTCTTT.

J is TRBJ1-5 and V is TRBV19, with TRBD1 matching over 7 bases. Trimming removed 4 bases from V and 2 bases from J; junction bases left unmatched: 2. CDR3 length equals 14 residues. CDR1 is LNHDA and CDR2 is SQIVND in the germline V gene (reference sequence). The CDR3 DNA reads TGTGCCAGTAGTACCGGGACAGGCAATCAGCCCCAGCATTTT. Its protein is CASSTGTGNQPQHF.

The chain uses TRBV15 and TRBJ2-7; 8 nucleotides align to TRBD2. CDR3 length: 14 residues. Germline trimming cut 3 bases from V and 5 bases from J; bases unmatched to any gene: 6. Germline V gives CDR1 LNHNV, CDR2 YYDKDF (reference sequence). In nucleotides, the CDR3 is TGTGCCACCAGCAGGTGGACTAGCACCCACGAGCAGTACTTC. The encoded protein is CATSRWTSTHEQYF.

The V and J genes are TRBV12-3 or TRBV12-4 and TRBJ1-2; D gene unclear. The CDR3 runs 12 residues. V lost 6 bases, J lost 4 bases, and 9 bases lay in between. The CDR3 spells CASRRSSYGYTF. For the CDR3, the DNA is TGTGCCAGCAGGAGGTCTTCCTATGGCTACACCTTC.

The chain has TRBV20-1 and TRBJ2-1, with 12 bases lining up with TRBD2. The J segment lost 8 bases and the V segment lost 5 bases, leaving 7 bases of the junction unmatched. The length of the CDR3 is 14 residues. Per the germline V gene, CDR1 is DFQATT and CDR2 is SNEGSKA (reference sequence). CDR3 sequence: CSASTSGSGYEQFF. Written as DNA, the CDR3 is TGCAGTGCTTCGACTAGCGGGAGTGGTTATGAGCAGTTCTTC.

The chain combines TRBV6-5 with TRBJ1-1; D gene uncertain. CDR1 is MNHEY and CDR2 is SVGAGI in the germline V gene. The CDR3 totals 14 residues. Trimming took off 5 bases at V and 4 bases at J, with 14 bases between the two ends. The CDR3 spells CASSANRVVTEAFF. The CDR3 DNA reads TGTGCCAGCAGTGCGAATCGGGTGGTCACTGAAGCTTTCTTT.

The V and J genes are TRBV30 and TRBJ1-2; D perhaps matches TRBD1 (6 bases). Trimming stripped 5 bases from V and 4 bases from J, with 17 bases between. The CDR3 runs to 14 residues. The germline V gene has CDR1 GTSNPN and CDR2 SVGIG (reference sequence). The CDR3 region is CAWRGDTRGYGYTF. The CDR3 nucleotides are TGTGCCTGGCGAGGGGACACCCGAGGCTATGGCTACACCTTC.

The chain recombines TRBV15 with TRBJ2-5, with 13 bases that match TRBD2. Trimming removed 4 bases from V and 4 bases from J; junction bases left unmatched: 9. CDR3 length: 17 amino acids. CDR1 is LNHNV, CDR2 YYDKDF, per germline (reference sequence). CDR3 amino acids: CATSTSGTSGMGETQYF. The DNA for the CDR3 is TGTGCCACCAGCACTTCCGGGACTAGCGGGATGGGAGAGACCCAGTACTTC. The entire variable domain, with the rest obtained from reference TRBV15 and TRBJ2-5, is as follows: DAMVIQNPRYQVTQFGKPVTLSCSQTLNHNVMYWYQQKSSQAPKLLFHYYDKDFNNEADTPDNFQSRRPNTSFCFLDIRSPGLGDTAMYLCATSTSGTSGMGETQYFGPGTRLLVL.

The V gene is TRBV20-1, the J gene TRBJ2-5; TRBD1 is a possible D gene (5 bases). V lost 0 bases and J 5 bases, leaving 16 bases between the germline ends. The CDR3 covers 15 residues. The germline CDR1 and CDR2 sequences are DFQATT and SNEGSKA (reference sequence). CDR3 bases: TGCAGTGCTAGAGATCCAGGGAAGAGTGGGGAGACCCAGTACTTC. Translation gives CSARDPGKSGETQYF.

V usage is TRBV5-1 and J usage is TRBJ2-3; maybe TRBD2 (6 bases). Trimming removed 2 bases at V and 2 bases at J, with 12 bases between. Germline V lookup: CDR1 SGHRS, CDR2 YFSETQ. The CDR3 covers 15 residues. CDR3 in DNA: TGCGCCAGCAGCTTTTTCGAGCGGGTCACAGATACGCAGTATTTT. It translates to CASSFFERVTDTQYF.